The T cell receptor beta chain under discussion was sequenced for a study of vaccination effects on CD4 cells after COVID-19. In the study overall: Everyone in the study got two shots of either the BNT162b2 or mRNA-1273 vaccine.

CD4+ T cells specific for antigen were expanded with viral peptide pools by the ViraFEST assay before sequencing. Upon completion of 10 days in culture, CD4+ T cells were isolated. The researchers cultured approximately 2 million PBMC per well with about 11 IU/ml IL-2 and roughly 9.1 ug/ml peptides. The sample holds one count of this clone. The antigen is undetermined. The protocol was immunoSEQ multiplex PCR, while the TCRdb copy is restricted to in-frame clones and leaves out a portion. This table has around 54,000 clones, roughly 80% appearing once. CDR1 is SGHTA, CDR2 FQGNSA, per germline. The CDR3 totals 15 residues. The junction had 6 bases not matched to a gene; V was cut back by 4 bases and J by 7 bases.

Here the sequenced sample was CD4+ T cells from PBMCs cultured with HCoV-229E spike peptides, taken before COVID-19 vaccination. The TCR was taken from a human donor who received a COVID-19 vaccine. This sequence joins TRBV7-2 and TRBJ1-6, with 8 bases that match TRBD1. This chain's CDR3 is CASSSGGRANSPLHF. The CDR3 DNA follows: TGTGCCAGCAGCTCAGGGGGCAGGGCGAATTCACCCCTCCACTTT. The full variable domain, with the rest looked up from reference TRBV7-2 and TRBJ1-6, is GAGVSQSPSNKVTEKGKDVELRCDPISGHTALYWYRQSLGQGLEFLIYFQGNSAPDKSGLPSDRFSAERTGGSVSTLTIQRTQQEDSAVYLCASSSGGRANSPLHFGNGTRLTVT.